What follows describes a single T cell receptor (beta chain). TCRdb analysed the RT-PCR reads with MiXCR anew, one entry per CDR3 protein. The table has about 680,000 distinct CDR3 sequences, 13% to 15% seen once. The CDR3 totals 13 residues. Trimming stripped 0 bases from V and 6 bases from J, with 8 bases between. CDR1 is LGHNA and CDR2 is YSLEER in the germline V gene. The V call is TRBV4-3, the J call TRBJ1-2; no clear D. Sequencing was performed on memory CD4+ T cells from blood. The origin of this receptor is a female donor in good health, serving as a healthy control. The CDR3 loop reads CASSQDQYDGYTF. For the CDR3, the DNA is TGCGCCAGCAGCCAAGATCAGTATGATGGCTACACCTTC.